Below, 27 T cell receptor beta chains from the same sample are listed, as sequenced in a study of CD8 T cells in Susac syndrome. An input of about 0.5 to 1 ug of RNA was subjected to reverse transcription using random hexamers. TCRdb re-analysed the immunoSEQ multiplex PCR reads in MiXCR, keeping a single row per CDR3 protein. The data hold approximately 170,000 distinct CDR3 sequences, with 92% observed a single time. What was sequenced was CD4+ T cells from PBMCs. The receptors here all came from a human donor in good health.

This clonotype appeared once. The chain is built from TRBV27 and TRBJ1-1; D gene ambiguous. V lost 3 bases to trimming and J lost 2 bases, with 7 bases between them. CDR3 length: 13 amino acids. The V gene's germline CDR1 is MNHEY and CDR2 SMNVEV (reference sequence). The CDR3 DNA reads TGTGCCAGCAGTTTGTGGGATAACACTGAAGCTTTCTTT. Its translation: CASSLWDNTEAFF.

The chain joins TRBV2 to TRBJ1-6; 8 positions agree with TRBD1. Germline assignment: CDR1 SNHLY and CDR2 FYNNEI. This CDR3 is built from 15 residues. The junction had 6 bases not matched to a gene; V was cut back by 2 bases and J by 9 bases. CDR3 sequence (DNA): TGTGCCAGCAGTGAACACCCAGGGGGCTTTTCACCCCTCCACTTT. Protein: CASSEHPGGFSPLHF. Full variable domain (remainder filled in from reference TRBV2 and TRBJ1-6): EPEVTQTPSHQVTQMGQEVILRCVPISNHLYFYWYRQILGQKVEFLVSFYNNEISEKSEIFDDQFSVERPDGSNFTLKIRSTKLEDSAMYFCASSEHPGGFSPLHFGNGTRLTVT.

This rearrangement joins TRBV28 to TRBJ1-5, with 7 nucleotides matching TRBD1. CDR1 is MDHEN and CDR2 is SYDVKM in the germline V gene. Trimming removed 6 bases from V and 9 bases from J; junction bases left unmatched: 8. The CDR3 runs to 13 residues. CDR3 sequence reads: CASRPEQGRPQHF. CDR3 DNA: TGTGCCAGCAGACCCGAACAGGGGCGGCCCCAGCATTTT.

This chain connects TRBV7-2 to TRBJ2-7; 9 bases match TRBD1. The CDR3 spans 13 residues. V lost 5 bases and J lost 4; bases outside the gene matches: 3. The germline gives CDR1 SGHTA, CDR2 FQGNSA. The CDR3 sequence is CASSRDREYEQYF. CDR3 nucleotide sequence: TGTGCCAGCAGCCGGGACAGGGAATACGAGCAGTACTTC.

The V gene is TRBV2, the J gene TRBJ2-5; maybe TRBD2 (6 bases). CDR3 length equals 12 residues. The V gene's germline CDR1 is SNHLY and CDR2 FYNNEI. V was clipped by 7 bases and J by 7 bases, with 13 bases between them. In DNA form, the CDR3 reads TGTGCCAGCACAGTGACCGGGGGGACCCAGTACTTC. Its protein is CASTVTGGTQYF.

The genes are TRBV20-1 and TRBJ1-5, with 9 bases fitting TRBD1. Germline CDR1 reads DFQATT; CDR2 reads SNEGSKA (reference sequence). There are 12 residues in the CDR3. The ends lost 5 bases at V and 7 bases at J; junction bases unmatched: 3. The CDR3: CSAWGQGQPQHF. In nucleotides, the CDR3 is TGCAGTGCTTGGGGACAGGGACAGCCCCAGCATTTT.

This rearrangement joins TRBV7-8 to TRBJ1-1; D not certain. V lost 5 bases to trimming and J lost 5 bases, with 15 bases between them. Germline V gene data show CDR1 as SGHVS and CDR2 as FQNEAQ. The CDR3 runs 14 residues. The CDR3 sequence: CASSPRRAGTEAFF. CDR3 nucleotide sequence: TGTGCCAGCAGCCCCCGGAGGGCCGGGACTGAAGCTTTCTTT.

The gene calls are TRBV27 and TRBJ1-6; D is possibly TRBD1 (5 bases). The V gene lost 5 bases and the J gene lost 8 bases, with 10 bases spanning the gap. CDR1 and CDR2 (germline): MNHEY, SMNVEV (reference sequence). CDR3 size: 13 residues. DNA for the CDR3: TGTGCCAGCAGTCGGCCCAGGGATTCACCCCTCCACTTT. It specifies CASSRPRDSPLHF.

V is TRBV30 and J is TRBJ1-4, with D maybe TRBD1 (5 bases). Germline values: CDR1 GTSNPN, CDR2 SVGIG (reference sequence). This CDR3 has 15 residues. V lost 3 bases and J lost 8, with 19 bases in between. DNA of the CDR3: TGTGCCTGGAGACGGCAGCGTTACCCAGGGGAAAAACTGTTTTTT. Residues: CAWRRQRYPGEKLFF.

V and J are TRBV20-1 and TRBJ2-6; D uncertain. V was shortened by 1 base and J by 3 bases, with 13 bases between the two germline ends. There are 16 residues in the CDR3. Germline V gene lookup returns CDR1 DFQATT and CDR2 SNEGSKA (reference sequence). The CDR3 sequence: CSARAGPGYGANVLTF. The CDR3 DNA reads TGCAGTGCTAGAGCCGGTCCCGGGTATGGGGCCAACGTCCTGACTTTC.

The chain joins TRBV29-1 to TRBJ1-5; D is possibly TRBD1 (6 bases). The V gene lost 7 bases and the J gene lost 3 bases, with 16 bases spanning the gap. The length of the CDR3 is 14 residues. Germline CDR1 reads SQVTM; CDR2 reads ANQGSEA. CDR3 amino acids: CSARDTDTNQPQHF. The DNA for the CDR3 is TGCAGCGCACGGGACACGGACACCAATCAGCCCCAGCATTTT.

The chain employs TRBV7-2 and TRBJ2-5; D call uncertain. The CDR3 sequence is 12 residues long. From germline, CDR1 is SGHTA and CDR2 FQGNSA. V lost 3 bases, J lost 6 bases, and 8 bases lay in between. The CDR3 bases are TGTGCCAGCAGCTTGGGAAGGAAGACCCAGTACTTC. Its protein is CASSLGRKTQYF.

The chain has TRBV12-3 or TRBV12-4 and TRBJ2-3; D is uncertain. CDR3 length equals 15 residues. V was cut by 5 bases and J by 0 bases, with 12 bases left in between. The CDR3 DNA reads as TGTGCCAGCAGTCCTCATGCCCCTAGCACAGATACGCAGTATTTT. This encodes CASSPHAPSTDTQYF.

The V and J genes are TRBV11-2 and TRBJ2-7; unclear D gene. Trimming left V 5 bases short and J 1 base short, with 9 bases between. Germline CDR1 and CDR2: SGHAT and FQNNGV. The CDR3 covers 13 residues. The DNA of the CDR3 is TGTGCCAGCAGCCCCGTCGAGTCCTACGAGCAGTACTTC. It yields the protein CASSPVESYEQYF.

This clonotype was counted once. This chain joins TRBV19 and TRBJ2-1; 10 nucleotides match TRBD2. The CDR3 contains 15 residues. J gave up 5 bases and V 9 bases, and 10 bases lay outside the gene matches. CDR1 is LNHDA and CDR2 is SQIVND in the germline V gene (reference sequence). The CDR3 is CASYSGTSAHNEQFF. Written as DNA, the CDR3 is TGTGCCAGCTACTCTGGGACTAGCGCACACAATGAGCAGTTCTTC. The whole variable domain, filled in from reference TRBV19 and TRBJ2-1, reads DGGITQSPKYLFRKEGQNVTLSCEQNLNHDAMYWYRQDPGQGLRLIYYSQIVNDFQKGDIAEGYSVSREKKESFPLTVTSAQKNPTAFYLCASYSGTSAHNEQFFGPGTRLTVL.

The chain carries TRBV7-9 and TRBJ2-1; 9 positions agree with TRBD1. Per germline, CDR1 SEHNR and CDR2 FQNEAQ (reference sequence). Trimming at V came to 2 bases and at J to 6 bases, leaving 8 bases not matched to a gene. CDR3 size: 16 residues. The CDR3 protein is CASSLWAGTGINEQFF. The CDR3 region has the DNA TGTGCCAGCAGCTTATGGGCCGGGACAGGGATCAATGAGCAGTTCTTC.

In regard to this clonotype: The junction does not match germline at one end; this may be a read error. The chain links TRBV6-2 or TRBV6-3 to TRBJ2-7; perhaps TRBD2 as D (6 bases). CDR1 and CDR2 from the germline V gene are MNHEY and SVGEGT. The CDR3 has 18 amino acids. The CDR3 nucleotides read TGTGCCAGCAGTCCCCTCCCGGGTCGTGGGGGACTTACCTACGATCAGTACTTC. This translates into CASSPLPGRGGLTYDQYF.

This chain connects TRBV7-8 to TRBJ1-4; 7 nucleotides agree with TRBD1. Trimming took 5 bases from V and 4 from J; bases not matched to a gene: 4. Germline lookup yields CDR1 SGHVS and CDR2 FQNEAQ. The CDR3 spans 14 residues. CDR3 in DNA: TGTGCCAGCAGCATGGGACAGAATAATGAAAAACTGTTTTTT. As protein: CASSMGQNNEKLFF.

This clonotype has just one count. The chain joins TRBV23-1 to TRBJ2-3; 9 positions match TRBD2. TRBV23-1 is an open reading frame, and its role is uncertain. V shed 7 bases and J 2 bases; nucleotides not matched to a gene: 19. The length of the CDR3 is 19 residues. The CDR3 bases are TGCGCCAGCACTATGGAAGATGGCGGGGGGGCCTCGAACACAGATACGCAGTATTTT. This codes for CASTMEDGGGASNTDTQYF.

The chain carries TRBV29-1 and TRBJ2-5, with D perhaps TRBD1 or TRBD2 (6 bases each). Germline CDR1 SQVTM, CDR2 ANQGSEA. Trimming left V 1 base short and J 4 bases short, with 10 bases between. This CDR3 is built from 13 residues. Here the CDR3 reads CSVEVRGAETQYF. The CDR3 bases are TGCAGCGTTGAAGTAAGGGGGGCAGAGACCCAGTACTTC.

CDR3 sequence: CASSLAGVSRGYTF. The CDR3 DNA reads as TGTGCCAGCAGCTTGGCCGGGGTTTCTAGGGGCTACACCTTC. The V call is TRBV7-2, the J call TRBJ1-2; no clear D gene. This CDR3 is 14 amino acids long. CDR1 and CDR2 (germline): SGHTA, FQGNSA. Trimming stripped 3 bases from V and 8 bases from J, with 16 bases between.

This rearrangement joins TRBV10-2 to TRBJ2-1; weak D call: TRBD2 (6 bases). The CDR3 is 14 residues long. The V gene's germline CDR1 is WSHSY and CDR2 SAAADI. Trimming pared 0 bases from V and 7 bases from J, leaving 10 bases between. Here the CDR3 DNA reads TGCGCCAGCAGTGAGTCCGGAGGAGGGAATGAGCAGTTCTTC. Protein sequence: CASSESGGGNEQFF.

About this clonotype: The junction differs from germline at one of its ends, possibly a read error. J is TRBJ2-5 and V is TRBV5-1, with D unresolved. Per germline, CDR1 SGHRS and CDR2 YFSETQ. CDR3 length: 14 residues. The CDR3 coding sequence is TGTGCCAGCAGTTTAGGTGGAGTTCAAGAGACCCAGTACTTC. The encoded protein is CASSLGGVQETQYF.

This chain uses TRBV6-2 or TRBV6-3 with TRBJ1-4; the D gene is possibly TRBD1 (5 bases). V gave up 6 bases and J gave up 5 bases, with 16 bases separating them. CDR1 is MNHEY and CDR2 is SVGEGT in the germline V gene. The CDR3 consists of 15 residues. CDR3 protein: CASSRPGTENEKLFF. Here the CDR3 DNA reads TGTGCCAGCAGCCGCCCCGGGACCGAGAATGAAAAACTGTTTTTT.

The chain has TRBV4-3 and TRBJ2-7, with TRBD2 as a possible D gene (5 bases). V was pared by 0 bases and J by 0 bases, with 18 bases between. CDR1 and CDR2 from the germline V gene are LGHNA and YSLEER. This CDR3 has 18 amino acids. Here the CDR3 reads CASSQDGSGGLGSYEQYF. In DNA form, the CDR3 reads TGCGCCAGCAGCCAAGACGGTTCCGGAGGCCTGGGCTCCTACGAGCAGTACTTC.

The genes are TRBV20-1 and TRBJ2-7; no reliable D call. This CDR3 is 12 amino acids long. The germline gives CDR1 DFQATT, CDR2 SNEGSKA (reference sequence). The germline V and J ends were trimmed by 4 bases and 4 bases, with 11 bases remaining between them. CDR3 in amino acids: CSATKTEYEQYF. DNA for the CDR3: TGCAGTGCTACAAAGACGGAGTACGAGCAGTACTTC.

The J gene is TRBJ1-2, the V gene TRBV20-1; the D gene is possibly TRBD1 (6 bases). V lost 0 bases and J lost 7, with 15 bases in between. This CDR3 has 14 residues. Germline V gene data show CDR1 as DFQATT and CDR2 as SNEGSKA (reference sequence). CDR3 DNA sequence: TGCAGTGCTAGAGAGGGGGGCAGGGTGGCTGGCTACACCTTC. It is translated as CSAREGGRVAGYTF.